The 8 T cell receptor beta chains given below trace back to one sample, sequenced in a study of T cells in Graves' hyperthyroidism and ophthalmopathy. The TCR beta CDR3 regions underwent amplification using RNA transcripts as the source. The study used the HTBI primer set for a first-round RT-PCR of the TCR CDR3. TCRdb fed the multiplex PCR reads into MiXCR, producing one record per CDR3 protein. The table shows 96,000 or so distinct CDR3 sequences, with about half occurring only once. Sequenced sample: blood. The receptors originated from a woman between 40 and 50 years old with Graves' hyperthyroidism.

This clonotype has ten or more counts. The genes are TRBV29-1 and TRBJ2-5; the D is unclear. V lost 7 bases and J 5 bases, leaving 8 bases between the germline ends. The germline V gene encodes CDR1 SQVTM and CDR2 ANQGSEA. CDR3 length: 10 residues. The CDR3 loop reads CSAGRETQYF. The CDR3 DNA follows: TGCAGCGCCGGCAGGGAGACCCAGTACTTC.

V gene TRBV19 combines with J gene TRBJ2-3; tentatively, D is TRBD2 (7 bases). This CDR3 has 15 residues. V gave up 4 bases and J gave up 2 bases, with 13 bases separating them. Germline CDR1 LNHDA, CDR2 SQIVND (reference sequence). The CDR3 DNA follows: TGTGCCAGTAGTAGGGGGGGGCACCCCACAGATACGCAGTATTTT. Its protein is CASSRGGHPTDTQYF.

Details on this clonotype: A read error may explain this, as a much larger clone is one base away. The gene calls are TRBV13 and TRBJ2-5; perhaps D is TRBD1 or TRBD2 (5 bases each). Germline CDR1 is PRHDT and CDR2 is FYEKMQ (reference sequence). The CDR3 is made up of 18 amino acids. The chain's CDR3 is CASSLLPRTATGQETRYF. CDR3 bases: TGTGCCAGCAGTTTACTACCCCGGACTGCAACAGGCCAAGAGACCCGGTACTTC.

The chain has TRBV14 and TRBJ1-1; possible D gene TRBD1, 6 bases. The CDR3 totals 11 residues. V was shortened by 4 bases and J by 8 bases, with 8 bases between the two germline ends. Germline V CDR1 and CDR2: SGHDN, FVKESK. The CDR3 region is CASSPGVEAFF. The CDR3, as DNA: TGTGCCAGCAGCCCAGGGGTGGAAGCTTTCTTT. The full variable domain, with the rest looked up from reference TRBV14 and TRBJ1-1, is EAGVTQFPSHSVIEKGQTVTLRCDPISGHDNLYWYRRVMGKEIKFLLHFVKESKQDESGMPNNRFLAERTGGTYSTLKVQPAELEDSGVYFCASSPGVEAFFGQGTRLTVV.

This clonotype was found once. The V and J genes are TRBV2 and TRBJ2-2; 8 nucleotides match TRBD1. J gave up 11 bases and V 4 bases, and 12 bases lay outside the gene matches. This CDR3 is built from 15 residues. Per the germline V gene, CDR1 is SNHLY and CDR2 is FYNNEI. In DNA, the CDR3 is TGTGCCAGCAGTGTCTCCACAGGGGGACTGGGTGAGCTGTTTTTT. Protein product: CASSVSTGGLGELFF. Full variable domain (rest looked up from reference TRBV2 and TRBJ2-2): EPEVTQTPSHQVTQMGQEVILRCVPISNHLYFYWYRQILGQKVEFLVSFYNNEISEKSEIFDDQFSVERPDGSNFTLKIRSTKLEDSAMYFCASSVSTGGLGELFFGEGSRLTVL.

CDR3 amino acids: CASSFVAPTGKQGYGYTF. DNA for the CDR3: TGTGCCAGCAGCTTCGTGGCCCCAACGGGGAAACAGGGCTATGGCTACACCTTC. V is TRBV11-2 and J is TRBJ1-2; TRBD1 might be the D (6 bases). The CDR3 consists of 18 residues. Germline V gene data show CDR1 as SGHAT and CDR2 as FQNNGV. Trimming left V 3 bases short and J 4 bases short, with 24 bases between.

Notes on this clonotype: This sequence may be a read error, since a much larger clone differs from it by one base. V and J are TRBV6-1 and TRBJ2-6, with D possibly being TRBD1 or TRBD2 (5 bases each). This CDR3 contains 15 residues. The germline V gene encodes CDR1 MNHNS and CDR2 SASEGT. The CDR3 spells CASSPRGSEANVLTF. The CDR3 region has the DNA TGTGCCAGCAGTCCCCGGGGCTCTGAGGCCAACGTCCTGACTTTC.

The V gene is TRBV12-3 or TRBV12-4, the J gene TRBJ1-2, with D maybe TRBD1 (6 bases). V was shortened by 10 bases and J by 2 bases, with 17 bases between the two germline ends. There are 14 residues in the CDR3. The CDR3 DNA is TGTGCCATCAGCAGCAGGGGAGGGAACTATGGCTACACCTTC. Its protein is CAISSRGGNYGYTF.